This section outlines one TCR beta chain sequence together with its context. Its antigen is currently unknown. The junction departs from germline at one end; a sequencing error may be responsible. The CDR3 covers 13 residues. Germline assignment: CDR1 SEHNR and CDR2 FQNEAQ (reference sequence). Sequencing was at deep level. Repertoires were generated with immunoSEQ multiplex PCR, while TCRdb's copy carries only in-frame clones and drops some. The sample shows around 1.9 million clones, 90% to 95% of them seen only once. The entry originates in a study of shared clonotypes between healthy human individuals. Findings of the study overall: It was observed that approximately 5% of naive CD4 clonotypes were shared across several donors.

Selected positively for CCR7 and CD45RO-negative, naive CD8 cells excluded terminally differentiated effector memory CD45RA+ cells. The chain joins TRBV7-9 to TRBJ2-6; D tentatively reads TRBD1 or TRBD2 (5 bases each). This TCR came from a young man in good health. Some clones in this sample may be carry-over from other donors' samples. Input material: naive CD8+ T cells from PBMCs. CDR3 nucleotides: TGTGCCAGCAGCCTCGCTGGGGGCAACGTCCTGACTTTC. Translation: CASSLAGGNVLTF.